This T cell receptor (beta chain) was identified during a study of cytomegalovirus exposure and HLA in healthy donors. The V segment lost 3 bases and the J segment 0 bases; nucleotides outside the gene matches: 6. The germline V gene has CDR1 MGHRA and CDR2 YSYEKL. This CDR3 region has 16 residues. PCR primers comprised 60 Vbeta and 13 Jbeta primers. The data were produced by immunoSEQ multiplex PCR, yet TCRdb's version contains in-frame clones alone and is incomplete. The sample gives 180,000 or so clones, 80% to 90% of which show up once; roughly 4.4% is in the top ten. This clone was seen a few times.

The V and J genes are TRBV4-1 and TRBJ2-3; 7 bases line up with TRBD1. The material sequenced was PBMCs. This receptor was taken from a woman between 18 and 29 years old in good health and CMV-seropositive. The CDR3, as DNA: TGCGCCAGCAGCCATTTACAGGGGACAAGCACAGATACGCAGTATTTT. This gives the protein CASSHLQGTSTDTQYF.